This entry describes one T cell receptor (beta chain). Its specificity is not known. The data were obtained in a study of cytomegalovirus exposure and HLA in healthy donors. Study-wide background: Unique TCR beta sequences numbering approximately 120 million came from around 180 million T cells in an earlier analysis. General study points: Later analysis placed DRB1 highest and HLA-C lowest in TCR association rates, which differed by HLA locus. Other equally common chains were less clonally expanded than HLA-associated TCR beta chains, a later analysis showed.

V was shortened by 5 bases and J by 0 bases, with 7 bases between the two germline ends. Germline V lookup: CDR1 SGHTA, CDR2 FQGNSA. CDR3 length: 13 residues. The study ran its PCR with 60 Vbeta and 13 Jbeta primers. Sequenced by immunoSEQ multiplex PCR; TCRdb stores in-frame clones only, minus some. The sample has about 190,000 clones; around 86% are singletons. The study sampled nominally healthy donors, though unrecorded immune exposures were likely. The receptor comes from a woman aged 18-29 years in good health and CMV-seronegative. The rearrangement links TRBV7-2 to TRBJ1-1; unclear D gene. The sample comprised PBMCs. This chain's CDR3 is CASSPYLNTEAFF. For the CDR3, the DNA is TGTGCCAGCAGCCCGTACTTGAACACTGAAGCTTTCTTT.